The clone carrying this T cell receptor beta chain was picked up one time. These data originate in a study of radiotherapy plus CTLA-4 blockade in lung cancer. Background on the study: Objective responses were seen in over 15% of patients, disease control in roughly 30%.

CDR3 length: 13 amino acids. Germline V lookup: CDR1 SGHAT, CDR2 FQDESV (reference sequence). Trimming removed 5 bases from V and 2 bases from J, with 10 bases in between. Using immunoSEQ multiplex PCR, the repertoire was profiled, and TCRdb retains in-frame clones only, with some absent. This sample has about 82,000 clones, with about 78% found just once. This chain uses TRBV11-1 with TRBJ2-7; unclear D gene. This receptor was taken from a human donor with non-small cell lung cancer that progressed on radiotherapy plus ipilimumab. The sequenced sample was peripheral blood, obtained from a patient treated with radiotherapy plus ipilimumab. The CDR3 reads CASSPRPAYEQYF. The CDR3 nucleotides are TGTGCCAGCAGCCCCCGGCCGGCCTACGAGCAGTACTTC.